These 24 T cell receptor beta chains originate from one sample sequenced in a study of cytomegalovirus exposure and HLA in healthy donors. TCRdb's table, derived via immunoSEQ multiplex PCR, lists solely in-frame clones and lacks some. Found here are a few hundred thousand clones, about nine tenths of them singletons; the top ten hold around 0.84%. Source material: PBMCs. The source is a woman between 18 and 29 years old in good health and CMV-seronegative.

V usage is TRBV4-1 and J usage is TRBJ2-1; D remains ambiguous. The CDR3 length is 15 residues. Germline loops: CDR1 MGHRA, CDR2 YSYEKL. The ends were cut back, 8 bases at V and 4 bases at J, with 18 bases in the middle. The CDR3 bases are TGCGCCAGCGGAATAGCTTCAACACGTTACAATGAGCAGTTCTTC. Translated: CASGIASTRYNEQFF.

In its sample, this clone was seen a few times. The V and J genes are TRBV5-1 and TRBJ2-3; 7 bases fit TRBD1. This CDR3 spans 15 amino acids. Germline assignment: CDR1 SGHRS and CDR2 YFSETQ. V lost 2 bases, J lost 3 bases, and 6 bases stayed unmatched. CDR3 sequence: CASSLQGMRTDTQYF. In DNA form, the CDR3 reads TGCGCCAGCAGCTTACAGGGGATGAGGACAGATACGCAGTATTTT. Full variable domain (outside the CDR3, taken from reference TRBV5-1 and TRBJ2-3): KAGVTQTPRYLIKTRGQQVTLSCSPISGHRSVSWYQQTPGQGLQFLFEYFSETQRNKGNFPGRFSGRQFSNSRSEMNVSTLELGDSALYLCASSLQGMRTDTQYFGPGTRLTVL.

The chain recombines TRBV18 with TRBJ2-1, with 12 bases aligning to TRBD2. The V gene end was trimmed by 3 bases and the J gene end by 7 bases; junction bases not matched to a gene: 7. This CDR3 has 16 residues. CDR1 is KGHSH and CDR2 is LQKENI in the germline V gene. The CDR3 region is CASSPAPSGRGNEQFF. The CDR3 bases are TGTGCCAGCTCACCGGCGCCTAGCGGGAGGGGGAATGAGCAGTTCTTC.

The chain recombines TRBV6-5 with TRBJ1-2, with TRBD1 matching 7 bases. The ends lost 8 bases at V and 3 bases at J; junction bases unmatched: 12. The CDR3 covers 15 residues. Germline values: CDR1 MNHEY, CDR2 SVGAGI. CDR3: CASRLGGGLDYGYTF. CDR3 sequence (DNA): TGTGCCAGCCGCCTCGGAGGGGGCTTGGACTATGGCTACACCTTC.

The chain uses TRBV4-1 and TRBJ2-3; no clear D gene. Per germline, CDR1 MGHRA and CDR2 YSYEKL. V dropped 0 bases and J dropped 0 bases, with 13 bases sitting between them. There are 17 residues in the CDR3. The CDR3 region has the DNA TGCGCCAGCAGCCAAGAGAGGAGCACCGCAAGCACAGATACGCAGTATTTT. This codes for CASSQERSTASTDTQYF.

V and J are TRBV28 and TRBJ2-1, with 9 nucleotides matching TRBD2. Trimming cost V 7 bases and J 2 bases; bases outside gene matches: 6. The CDR3 consists of 15 residues. CDR1 and CDR2 (germline): MDHEN, SYDVKM. The CDR3 spells CASIASSGTYNEQFF. The CDR3, as DNA: TGTGCCAGCATTGCATCTAGCGGGACCTACAATGAGCAGTTCTTC.

The chain couples TRBV7-7 to TRBJ1-2; D gene uncertain. Trimming pared 5 bases from V and 4 bases from J, leaving 17 bases between. This CDR3 comprises 15 residues. Per the germline V gene, CDR1 is SSHAT and CDR2 is FNYEAQ (reference sequence). The CDR3 nucleotides read TGTGCCAGCAGCCCTCTGATAGTGATCTCCTATGGCTACACCTTC. As protein: CASSPLIVISYGYTF.

This chain connects TRBV9 to TRBJ1-5, with TRBD1 matching over 7 bases. This CDR3 contains 14 residues. From germline, CDR1 is SGDLS and CDR2 YYNGEE. With V trimmed by 3 bases and J by 4 bases, 4 bases remained unmatched. DNA of the CDR3: TGTGCCAGCAGCGCGTGGGACAGAAATCAGCCCCAGCATTTT. Protein sequence: CASSAWDRNQPQHF.

V is TRBV5-6 and J is TRBJ1-5; D not resolved. V lost 3 bases and J 5 bases, leaving 12 bases between the germline ends. Germline CDR1 SGHDT, CDR2 YYEEEE. The CDR3 spans 14 residues. CDR3 residues: CASSSAQFYQPQHF. The CDR3 DNA reads TGTGCCAGCAGCTCTGCACAATTTTATCAGCCCCAGCATTTT.

The genes are TRBV9 and TRBJ2-1; D possibly corresponds to TRBD2 (6 bases). CDR1 is SGDLS and CDR2 is YYNGEE in the germline V gene. V lost 4 bases and J lost 3, with 14 bases in between. The CDR3 consists of 15 residues. CDR3 in DNA: TGTGCCAGCAGCAGAGTCGGGAGTGGCTACAATGAGCAGTTCTTC. It is translated as CASSRVGSGYNEQFF. The complete variable domain, with remaining parts taken from reference TRBV9 and TRBJ2-1, reads DSGVTQTPKHLITATGQRVTLRCSPRSGDLSVYWYQQSLDQGLQFLIQYYNGEERAKGNILERFSAQQFPDLHSELNLSSLELGDSALYFCASSRVGSGYNEQFFGPGTRLTVL.

The J gene is TRBJ1-1, the V gene TRBV18; no clear D gene. The CDR3 spans 16 residues. The germline V gene encodes CDR1 KGHSH and CDR2 LQKENI. Trimming shortened V by 3 bases and J by 0 bases, and 14 bases separated the two germline ends. The DNA for the CDR3 is TGTGCCAGCTCACCCGGGAGACCTACCATGAACACTGAAGCTTTCTTT. It translates to CASSPGRPTMNTEAFF.

The chain couples TRBV29-1 to TRBJ2-3; no reliable D call. Germline V gene sequence: CDR1 SQVTM, CDR2 ANQGSEA. The CDR3 contains 11 residues. Trimming removed 4 bases at V and 6 bases at J, with 8 bases between. This chain's CDR3 is CSVGREDTQYF. CDR3 bases: TGCAGCGTTGGGAGAGAGGATACGCAGTATTTT.

This CDR3 is CASNEGGPYNEQFF. The CDR3 nucleotides are TGTGCCAGCAATGAGGGAGGCCCCTACAATGAGCAGTTCTTC. This chain connects TRBV27 to TRBJ2-1; maybe TRBD2 (6 bases). With 7 bases removed from V and 2 bases from J, the gap between germline ends came to 12 bases. CDR1 is MNHEY and CDR2 is SMNVEV in the germline V gene (reference sequence). The CDR3 extends over 14 amino acids.

This CDR3 reads CASSPGTGSFTDTQYF. CDR3 bases: TGTGCCAGCAGCCCCGGGACAGGGAGTTTCACAGATACGCAGTATTTT. The chain has TRBV7-8 and TRBJ2-3; 9 bases line up with TRBD1. Trimming removed 5 bases from V and 2 bases from J; junction bases left unmatched: 8. This CDR3 comprises 16 residues. Germline V gene sequence: CDR1 SGHVS, CDR2 FQNEAQ.

The chain has TRBV20-1 and TRBJ2-3, with D uncertain. Trimming removed 7 bases at V and 2 bases at J, with 7 bases between. The V gene's germline CDR1 is DFQATT and CDR2 SNEGSKA (reference sequence). This CDR3 is 11 amino acids long. Here the CDR3 DNA reads TGCAGTGTAACAACCACAGATACGCAGTATTTT. Its protein is CSVTTTDTQYF.

The chain couples TRBV7-2 to TRBJ2-3; 8 bases line up with TRBD2. This CDR3 has 18 amino acids. Germline-derived CDR1 and CDR2 are SGHTA and FQGNSA. V trimming: 1 base; J trimming: 2 bases; junction bases outside the gene matches: 11. The CDR3 loop is CASSLGRSAGGFTDTQYF. CDR3 DNA sequence: TGTGCCAGCAGCTTAGGGCGTTCCGCGGGAGGTTTCACAGATACGCAGTATTTT.

This clone was seen a single time. CDR3 amino acids: CASSAGLAGITDTQYF. The CDR3 DNA sequence: TGTGCCAGCAGCGCGGGACTAGCGGGGATCACAGATACGCAGTATTTT. The chain joins TRBV7-2 to TRBJ2-3; the match to TRBD2 covers 13 bases. This CDR3 is built from 16 residues. Germline V lookup: CDR1 SGHTA, CDR2 FQGNSA. With 5 bases clipped from V and 2 bases from J, the junction kept 4 bases outside the gene matches.

The chain carries TRBV5-6 and TRBJ2-7; D unresolved. CDR3 length: 13 residues. The ends were cut back, 0 bases at V and 1 base at J, with 5 bases in the middle. In germline, CDR1 is SGHDT, CDR2 YYEEEE. The CDR3 reads CASSLGQSYEQYF. CDR3 nucleotide sequence: TGTGCCAGCAGCTTGGGGCAGTCCTACGAGCAGTACTTC.

The chain is built from TRBV29-1 and TRBJ2-7; 7 positions match TRBD2. V lost 7 bases, J lost 1 base, and 7 bases stayed unmatched. This CDR3 comprises 13 residues. Germline CDR1 and CDR2: SQVTM and ANQGSEA. This chain's CDR3 is CSAGGLGSYEQYF. The CDR3 region has the DNA TGCAGCGCCGGAGGACTAGGGTCCTACGAGCAGTACTTC.

The CDR3 loop is CASSPRTGQETQYF. CDR3 nucleotides: TGTGCCAGCAGCCCGAGGACAGGGCAAGAGACCCAGTACTTC. This chain joins TRBV7-2 and TRBJ2-5; 8 nucleotides match TRBD1. J was trimmed by 2 bases and V by 5 bases; bases with no gene match: 4. The CDR3 loop spans 14 amino acids. Germline V gives CDR1 SGHTA, CDR2 FQGNSA. The full variable domain, in which reference TRBV7-2 and TRBJ2-5 provide the parts outside the CDR3, is GAGVSQSPSNKVTEKGKDVELRCDPISGHTALYWYRQSLGQGLEFLIYFQGNSAPDKSGLPSDRFSAERTGGSVSTLTIQRTQQEDSAVYLCASSPRTGQETQYFGPGTRLLVL.

The chain links TRBV4-1 to TRBJ2-3; 8 bases map to TRBD2. Germline CDR1 MGHRA, CDR2 YSYEKL. The CDR3 sequence is 17 residues long. With 3 bases clipped from V and 4 bases from J, the junction kept 12 bases outside the gene matches. The CDR3 DNA reads as TGCGCCAGCAGCCACCCACGGGCGGGAGGCATCGCAGATACGCAGTATTTT. It is translated as CASSHPRAGGIADTQYF.

CDR3 nucleotides: TGTGCCAGCAGCTTAAGTCCGGAGAACTATGGCTACACCTTC. Translated, it gives CASSLSPENYGYTF. The rearrangement links TRBV7-8 to TRBJ1-2; D call uncertain. This CDR3 is built from 14 residues. Per germline, CDR1 SGHVS and CDR2 FQNEAQ. V lost 2 bases to trimming and J lost 2 bases, with 9 bases between them.

The V and J genes are TRBV27 and TRBJ2-6, with 9 bases matching TRBD1. Germline V gene lookup returns CDR1 MNHEY and CDR2 SMNVEV (reference sequence). The CDR3 extends over 16 amino acids. V lost 1 base to trimming and J lost 4 bases; unmatched junction nucleotides: 2. The DNA for the CDR3 is TGTGCCAGCAGTTTATGGACAGGGGCCGGGGCCAACGTCCTGACTTTC. This translates into CASSLWTGAGANVLTF. The entire variable domain, with the rest obtained from reference TRBV27 and TRBJ2-6, is as follows: EAQVTQNPRYLITVTGKKLTVTCSQNMNHEYMSWYRQDPGLGLRQIYYSMNVEVTDKGDVPEGYKVSRKEKRNFPLILESPSPNQTSLYFCASSLWTGAGANVLTFGAGSRLTVL.

V is TRBV4-1 and J is TRBJ2-7, with TRBD2 matching over 11 bases. The CDR3 has 15 amino acids. V shed 0 bases, J shed 8 bases, and the junction held 6 bases outside the gene matches. Germline V gene data show CDR1 as MGHRA and CDR2 as YSYEKL. The CDR3 sequence is CASSQDITSGRQQYF. The CDR3 DNA reads as TGCGCCAGCAGCCAAGATATAACTAGCGGGAGACAGCAGTACTTC.